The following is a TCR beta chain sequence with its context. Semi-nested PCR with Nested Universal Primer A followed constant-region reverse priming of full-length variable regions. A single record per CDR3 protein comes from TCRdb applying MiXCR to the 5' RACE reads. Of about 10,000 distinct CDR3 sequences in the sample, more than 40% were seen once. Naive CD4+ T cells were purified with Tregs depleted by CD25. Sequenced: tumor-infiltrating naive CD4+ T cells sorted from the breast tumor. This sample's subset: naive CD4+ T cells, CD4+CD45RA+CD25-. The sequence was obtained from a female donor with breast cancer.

This chain's CDR3 is CASSSFTADTEAFF. Written as DNA, the CDR3 is TGCGCCAGCAGCAGCTTTACGGCCGACACTGAAGCTTTCTTT. V and J are TRBV5-1 and TRBJ1-1; D is uncertain. CDR1 SGHRS and CDR2 YFSETQ come from the germline V gene. V lost 4 bases and J lost 3, with 13 bases in between. The CDR3 totals 14 residues.